The entry that follows covers one TCR beta chain sequence. This clone's antigen is unknown. No qualities accompany the bases; no much larger clone lies one base away. From V the trimming removes 7 bases and from J it removes 8 bases, while the gene matches leave 5 bases of the junction unaccounted for. The CDR3, from cysteine to phenylalanine, totals 14 residues. CDR3 DNA only is kept here, 42 bases in frame from base 1. Via the germline V gene, CDR1 is SNHLY and CDR2 FYNNEI. A single peripheral blood draw of 90 to 150 mL on average was collected from each donor into heparinised tubes. A BD FACSAria II was used to sort naive, central memory, regulatory and stem cell-like memory CD4+ T cells with a panel that included CD45RO, CCR7, CD25, CD127, CD95 and CD27. Purity was above 98% for every sorted population. PBMCs were isolated immediately by Lymphoprep density gradient centrifugation and stained directly without culture. To minimize batch effects, samples were stained and sorted in pairs, one healthy donor with one patient per experiment.

The data originate from a study of beta chain features in type 1 diabetes (dated by TCRdb to 2017 to 2018). Regarding the research as a whole: Mean age, gender distribution, total cell number and subset yield did not differ between patients and healthy donors. Regulatory and stem cell-like memory subsets were obtained from only 8 patients and roughly eight healthy donors, while naive and central memory subsets were obtained from all 28 donors. A total of roughly 100,000,000 sorted cells were examined across all samples, and the number of cells per subset was strongly correlated with RNA yield. The study compared TCRB repertoires of sorted circulating CD4+ T cell subsets between recently diagnosed type 1 diabetes patients and matched healthy donors.

Findings and caveats that apply to the study as a whole: In all four CD4+ subsets, TCRB CDR3 length was moderately but significantly shorter in type 1 diabetes patients. Patients with type 1 diabetes made fewer insertions and deleted more nucleotides at VDJ recombination sites, implying thymic rearrangement abnormalities. Because small numbers of individuals were included in the HLA sub-analyses, any influence of HLA type on TCRB rearrangement was left unresolved. PCR may preferentially amplify shorter templates, but because patient and control samples were amplified and corrected together, any resulting skew would affect both groups equally. The naive, central memory and regulatory TCRB repertoires appeared to resemble one another more closely among patients than among healthy donors. Sequencing cDNA rather than genomic DNA could over-represent highly expressing activated cells, although activation and CD3 levels did not differ between groups.

The High Capacity cDNA Reverse Transcription Kit was used to reverse transcribe all of the isolated RNA, meaning that expressed TCRB transcripts were what got sequenced. Naive, central memory and regulatory T cell samples underwent deep immunoSEQ sequencing, averaging about 3.3 million total reads per sample. Sorted cells were lysed in RLT buffer, and RNA was extracted using DNase-treated RNeasy Micro or Mini kits according to cell number. Each cell subset was processed on its own to prevent cross-contamination, while patient and healthy donor samples were processed together. TCRB sequences were amplified from cDNA with the immunoSEQ multiplex PCR, producing 87-bp fragments spanning the CDR3 region. Amplicons were sequenced on the Illumina HiSeq platform. The paper's processing steps were these. PCR bias was corrected computationally using synthetic template baselines, and reads within Hamming distance 2 were collapsed, with unmergeable singletons discarded. By aligning reads against IMGT, V, D and J genes, CDR3 length, and insertions or deletions at six rearrangement sites were assigned. Within each subset, clonotype counts were normalized to sorted cell number, and only after that were true diversity and Gini coefficients computed with the tcR R package. The overlap coefficient, calculated on TCRB nucleotide sequences, was used to measure repertoire sharing. Out-of-frame TCRB sequences from naive cells were analyzed to stand in for the pre-selection repertoire. TCRdb holds this immuneACCESS table with in-frame rearrangements only. Some clones are missing; in checked studies, unresolved V genes explain under half, and the rest has no known cause. Clone size and V and J calls were adopted from that table, with D and trimming inferred from the DNA. Counted in this sample were a few hundred thousand clones; roughly 13% of them appeared once. In total, the top ten clones hold 0.013% to 0.015% of the sample.

Sequenced: naive CD4+ T cells from blood. The sample's cell subset or site label, in plain terms: true naive CD4+ T cells. The chain was built from TRBV2 and TRBJ2-1; 13 junctional bases match TRBD2. The TCR was taken from a woman in her late teens or twenties with type 1 diabetes. The CDR3 protein is CASTPGLAGHEQFF. The sequenced DNA is TGTGCCAGCACCCCGGGACTAGCGGGACATGAGCAGTTCTTC. Extended through the reference TRBV2 and TRBJ2-1 proteins, this CDR3 yields the full variable domain: EPEVTQTPSHQVTQMGQEVILRCVPISNHLYFYWYRQILGQKVEFLVSFYNNEISEKSEIFDDQFSVERPDGSNFTLKIRSTKLEDSAMYFCASTPGLAGHEQFFGPGTRLTVL.